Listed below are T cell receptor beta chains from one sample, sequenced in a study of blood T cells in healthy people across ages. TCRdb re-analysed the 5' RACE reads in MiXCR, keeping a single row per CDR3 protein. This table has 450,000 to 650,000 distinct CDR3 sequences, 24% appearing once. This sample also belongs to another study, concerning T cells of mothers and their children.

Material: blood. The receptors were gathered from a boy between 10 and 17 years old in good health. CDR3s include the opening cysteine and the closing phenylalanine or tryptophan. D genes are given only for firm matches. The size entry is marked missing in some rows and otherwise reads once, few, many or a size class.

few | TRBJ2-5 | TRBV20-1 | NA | TGCAGTGCTAGGGGGCATCTACAAGAGACCCAGTACTTC | CSARGHLQETQYF
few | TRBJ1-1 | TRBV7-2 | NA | TGTGCCAGCAGCTTCGTTCCGGGGCAGGGGACCGAAGCTTTCTTT | CASSFVPGQGTEAFF
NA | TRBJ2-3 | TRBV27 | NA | TGTGCCAGCAGTCTTTACTTAGCCACAGATACGCAGTATTTT | CASSLYLATDTQYF
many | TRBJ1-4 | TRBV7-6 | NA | TGTGCCAGCAGCCCACGGGGGATTCTAGGTGAAAAACTGTTTTTT | CASSPRGILGEKLFF
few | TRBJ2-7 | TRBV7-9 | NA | TGTGCCAGCAGCTTAGTACGGACGAGCTCCTACGAGCAGTACTTC | CASSLVRTSSYEQYF
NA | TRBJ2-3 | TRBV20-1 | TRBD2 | TGCAGTGCTAGAGGGCTGGGGACTAGCGGGGGCCCTAGCACAGATACGCAGTATTTT | CSARGLGTSGGPSTDTQYF
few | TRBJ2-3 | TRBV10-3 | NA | TGTGCCATCAGTGAGATAGTGGGAGATACGCAGTATTTT | CAISEIVGDTQYF
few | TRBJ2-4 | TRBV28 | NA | TGTGCCAGCAGTTTATTTGCCCCCCCCGGGGCCAAAAACATCCAGTACTTC | CASSLFAPPGAKNIQYF
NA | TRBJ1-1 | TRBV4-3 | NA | TGCGCCAGCAGCCAAGACCGGGCCTCTGAAGCTTTCTTT | CASSQDRASEAFF
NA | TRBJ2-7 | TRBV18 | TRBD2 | TGTGCCAGCTCACCGAATAGCGGGATTTCCTACGAGCAGTACTTC | CASSPNSGISYEQYF
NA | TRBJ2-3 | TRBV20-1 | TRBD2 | TGCAGTGCCAGAGCGGGGGCGACTAGCACAGATACGCAGTATTTT | CSARAGATSTDTQYF
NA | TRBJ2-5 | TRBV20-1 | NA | TGCAGTGCTAGCGGGTCTAGCCGGCAGACCCAGTACTTC | CSASGSSRQTQYF
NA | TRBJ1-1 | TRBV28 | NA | TGTGCCACTTCTTTTAGATCGGAAGCTTTCTTT | CATSFRSEAFF
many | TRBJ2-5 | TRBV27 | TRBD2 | TGTGCCAGCAGTTCCGGGACTAGCGTCACGGAGACCCAGTACTTC | CASSSGTSVTETQYF
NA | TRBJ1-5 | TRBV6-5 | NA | TGTGCCTGCAGTTCTACACCGGGGAGCAATCAGCCCCAGCATTTT | CACSSTPGSNQPQHF
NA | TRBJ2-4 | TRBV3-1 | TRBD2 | TGTGCCAGCAGCCAAGTGACGGGGGGTTCGAAAAACATTCAGTACTTC | CASSQVTGGSKNIQYF
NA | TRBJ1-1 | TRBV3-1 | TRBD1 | TGTGCCAGCAGCCCTGACAGGGACGCGGCTGAAGCTTTCTTT | CASSPDRDAAEAFF
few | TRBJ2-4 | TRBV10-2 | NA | TGCGCCAGACCGATAGCCAAAAACATTCAGTACTTC | CARPIAKNIQYF
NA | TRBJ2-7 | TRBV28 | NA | TGTGCCAGCAGTCCACGACTCAAAATGGACGAGCAGTACTTC | CASSPRLKMDEQYF
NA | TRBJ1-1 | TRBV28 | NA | TGTGCCAGCAGTGGGAGGAGGGCTTTCTTT | CASSGRRAFF
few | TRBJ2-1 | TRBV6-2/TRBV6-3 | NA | TGTGCCAGCGCCAAGCGGTACAATGAGCAGTTCTTC | CASAKRYNEQFF
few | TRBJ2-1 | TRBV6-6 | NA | TGTGCCAGCAGTAACTGGGACACCCACAATGAGCAGTTCTTC | CASSNWDTHNEQFF
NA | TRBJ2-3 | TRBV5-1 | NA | TGCGCCAGCAGCTTGTCGGTTAGCGGACACTCAGATACGCAGTATTTT | CASSLSVSGHSDTQYF
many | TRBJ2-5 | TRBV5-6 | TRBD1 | TGTGCCAGCAGCTTTCGCCGGACAGGGATTGAGACCCAGTACTTC | CASSFRRTGIETQYF
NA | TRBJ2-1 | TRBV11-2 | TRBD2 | TGTGCCAGCAGCTCTAGCGGGAGATTGGGTGAGCAGTTCTTC | CASSSSGRLGEQFF
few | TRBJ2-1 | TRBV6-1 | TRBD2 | TGTGCCAGCAGCCGGAACGGACTAGCGGGGGTCTTAGGGAATGAGCAGTTCTTC | CASSRNGLAGVLGNEQFF
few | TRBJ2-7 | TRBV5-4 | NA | TGTGCCAGCAGCTTAGGACCACCGTGGGTCTACGAGCAGTACTTC | CASSLGPPWVYEQYF
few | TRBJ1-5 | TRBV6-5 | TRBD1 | TGTGCCAGCAGAACAGACAGGGGGCTAAATCAGCCCCAGCATTTT | CASRTDRGLNQPQHF
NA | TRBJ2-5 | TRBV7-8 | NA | TGTGCCAGCACAGAAATGGGAGAGACCCAGTACTTC | CASTEMGETQYF
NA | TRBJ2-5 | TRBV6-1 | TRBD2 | TGTGCCAGCAGCCCCCTTTTAGCGGGAGGCCCGTACCAAGAGACCCAGTACTTC | CASSPLLAGGPYQETQYF
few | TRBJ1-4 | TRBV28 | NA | TGTGCCAGCAGTTTAACGGGGGCGGATGAAAAACTGTTTTTT | CASSLTGADEKLFF
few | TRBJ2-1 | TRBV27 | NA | TGTGCCAGCAGTTTATCCACTGCCTCCTACAATGAGCAGTTCTTC | CASSLSTASYNEQFF
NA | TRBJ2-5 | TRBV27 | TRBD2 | TGTGCCAGCAGTTTGGGCGGGGGGGGCTTGCAAGAGACCCAGTACTTC | CASSLGGGGLQETQYF
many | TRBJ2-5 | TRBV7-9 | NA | TGTGCCAGCAGCTCTACACTCGGCAGGGTAGAAGAGACCCAGTACTTC | CASSSTLGRVEETQYF
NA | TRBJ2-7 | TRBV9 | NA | TGTGCCAGCAGCGTCAAGCACTTC | CASSVKHF
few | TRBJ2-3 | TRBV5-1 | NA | TGCGCCAGCAGCTTGGGCTATAACACAGATACGCAGTATTTT | CASSLGYNTDTQYF
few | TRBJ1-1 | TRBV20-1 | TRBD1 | TGCAGTGCTAGAGATTCGATGGTCCAGGGGGGGTACACTGAAGCTTTCTTT | CSARDSMVQGGYTEAFF
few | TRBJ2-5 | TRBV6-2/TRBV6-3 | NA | TGTGCCAGCAGTCACCTTGGGGCTGGGGGTAATGAGCAGTCCTTC | CASSHLGAGGNEQSF
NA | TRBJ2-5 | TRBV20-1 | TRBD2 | TGCAGTGCTACCCGGGGGGACCCTCCCCACTTC | CSATRGDPPHF
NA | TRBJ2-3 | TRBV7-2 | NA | TGTGCCAGCAGCTTTAAGTGGACAGATACGCAGTATTTT | CASSFKWTDTQYF
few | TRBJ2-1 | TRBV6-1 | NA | TGTGCCAGCAGTGAAAACGGCAGCCACAATGAGCAGTTCTTC | CASSENGSHNEQFF
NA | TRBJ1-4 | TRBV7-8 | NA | TGTGCCAGCAGCTTGAGGCGGGACAACCCTGAAAAACTGTTTTTT | CASSLRRDNPEKLFF
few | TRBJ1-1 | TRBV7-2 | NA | TGTGCCAGCAGCTACTCCGTCCCTCTCACTGAAGCTTCCTTT | CASSYSVPLTEASF
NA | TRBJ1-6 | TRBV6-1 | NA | TGTGCCGTCGCGACGAGGGTTGGTAATTCACCCCTCCACTTT | CAVATRVGNSPLHF
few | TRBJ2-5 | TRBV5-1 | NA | TGCGCCAGCAGCTCGAGCGAAGAGACCCAGCACTTC | CASSSSEETQHF
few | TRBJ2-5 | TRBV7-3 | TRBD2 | TGTGCCAGCAGCTTACTAGCGGGGGTCTTGGAGACCCAGTACTTC | CASSLLAGVLETQYF
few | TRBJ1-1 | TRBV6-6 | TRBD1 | TGTGCCAGCAGTTACTACGGGACAGAGAACACTGAAGCTTTCTTT | CASSYYGTENTEAFF
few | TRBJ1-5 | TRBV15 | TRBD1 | TGTGCCACCAGCTGGGGACAGACAAGCAATCAGCCCCAGCATTTT | CATSWGQTSNQPQHF
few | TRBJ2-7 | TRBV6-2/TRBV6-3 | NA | TGTGCCAGCAGTTACGGGGGCGGCAGCGGCTACGAGCAGTACTTC | CASSYGGGSGYEQYF
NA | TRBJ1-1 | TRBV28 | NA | TGTGCCAGCAGTTTATTCCCAGGGGCAGGTAACACTGAAGCTTTCTTT | CASSLFPGAGNTEAFF
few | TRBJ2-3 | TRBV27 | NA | TGTGCCAGCATGGGGAGCCCTCTGTGGGATACGCAGTATTTT | CASMGSPLWDTQYF
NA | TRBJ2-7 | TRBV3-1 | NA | TGTGCCTGCAGCCAGCCCCCCCTCGAGCAGTACTTC | CACSQPPLEQYF
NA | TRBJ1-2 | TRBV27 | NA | TGTGCCAGCAGTTTATCGAAAGGGGCGGCTAACTATGGCTACACCTTC | CASSLSKGAANYGYTF
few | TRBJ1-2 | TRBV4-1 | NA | TGCGCCAGCAGCCAAGGTTTGGGGTCTGGCTACACCTTC | CASSQGLGSGYTF
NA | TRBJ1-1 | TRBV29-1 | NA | TGCAGCGTTGTGGAGGAAACTGAAGCTTTCTTT | CSVVEETEAFF
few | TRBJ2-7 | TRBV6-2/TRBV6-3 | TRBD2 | TGTGCCAGCAGTTATCCAGCGGGGGTAAGCGAGCAGTACTTC | CASSYPAGVSEQYF
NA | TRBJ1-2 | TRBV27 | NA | TGTGCCAGCAGTACCTCGAGGGCAGGAGTCTATGGCTACACCTTC | CASSTSRAGVYGYTF